These T cell receptor beta chains were read from a single sample in a study of metastatic and nonmetastatic thyroid tumors. From the PCR reads, TCRdb re-called clones with MiXCR. This repertoire shows under 8,500 clones, roughly 32% found once; its top ten account for 16%. Sequencing was carried out using adjacent normal tissue. The source is a female donor with papillary thyroid cancer or a benign thyroid nodule (not recorded which). Some clones in this sample may be carry-over from other donors' samples. Both conserved end residues are part of each CDR3. The order of the fields is V gene, D gene, J gene, clone size, CDR3 DNA, CDR3 protein. The D gene is left open where the match is weak. Rows may omit the clone size; those that give it use once, few, many or a size class.

TRBV20-1	NA	TRBJ2-1	NA	TGCAGTGCTAGGAGCGCACCGAGCTCCTACAATGAGCAGTTCTTC	CSARSAPSSYNEQFF
TRBV2	NA	TRBJ1-1	few	TGTGCCAACAGTTACATACGGGGAGCTGAAGCATTCTTT	CANSYIRGAEAFF
TRBV6-1	TRBD2	TRBJ2-1	NA	TGTGCCAGCAGTTTTGGAGGGAGGGACTACAATGAGCAGTTCTTC	CASSFGGRDYNEQFF
TRBV7-7	TRBD1	TRBJ2-1	once	TGTGCTAGCAGCTTGGATTGGACAGGGGCCAATGAGCAGTTCTTC	CASSLDWTGANEQFF
TRBV2	TRBD2	TRBJ2-5	NA	TGTGCCAGCAGTGGCGGGACTACGTGGGGGGAGACCCAGTACTTC	CASSGGTTWGETQYF
TRBV29-1	NA	TRBJ2-2	few	TGCAGCGTTGGGAGTTCGAACACCGGGGAGCTGTTTTTT	CSVGSSNTGELFF
TRBV10-3	NA	TRBJ1-2	few	TGTGCCATCAGTTGGGGACGCCCGGTGTGCTACACCTTC	CAISWGRPVCYTF
TRBV28	TRBD2	TRBJ2-2	many	TGTGCCAGCAGTCGGACTAGCGCTGCCGGGGAGCTGTTTTTT	CASSRTSAAGELFF
TRBV6-2/TRBV6-3	NA	TRBJ2-1	many	TGTGCCAGTAACCTAGCGCCCTACAATGAGCAGTTCTTC	CASNLAPYNEQFF
TRBV10-3	NA	TRBJ2-7	NA	TGTGCCATCAGTGAGTCTAAAGGCGAGCAGTACTTC	CAISESKGEQYF
TRBV19	NA	TRBJ1-1	NA	TGTGCCAGTAGTATCGAGGGAAACACTGAAGCTTTCTTT	CASSIEGNTEAFF
TRBV7-3	NA	TRBJ2-1	medium-sized	TGTGCCAGCAGCCATAAGGGGGGACGGACGAGCTCCTACAATGAGCAGTTCTTC	CASSHKGGRTSSYNEQFF
TRBV5-1	NA	TRBJ1-3	few	TGCGCCAGCAGCTTGACGTCCTCTCTCTCCTCTGGAAACACCATATATTTT	CASSLTSSLSSGNTIYF
TRBV6-1	NA	TRBJ1-1	large	TGTGCCAGCAGTTCCCAGACAGAGAACACTGAAGCTTTCTTT	CASSSQTENTEAFF
TRBV11-3	NA	TRBJ2-5	NA	TGTGCCAGCAGCTTAACCAAGGGAGAGACCCAGTACTTC	CASSLTKGETQYF
TRBV20-1	TRBD1	TRBJ1-5	NA	TGCAGTGCTAGAGGTGGGACAGGGGAAGGCAATCATCCCCAGCATTTT	CSARGGTGEGNHPQHF
TRBV5-6	TRBD1	TRBJ2-7	medium-sized	TGTGCCAGCAGCTTCGGACAGGGCAGCTCCTACGAGCAGTACTTC	CASSFGQGSSYEQYF
TRBV6-6	NA	TRBJ1-1	NA	TGTGCCAGCAGTTACTCCGACGCGAACACTGAAGCTTTCTTT	CASSYSDANTEAFF
TRBV7-6	NA	TRBJ1-2	medium-sized	TGTGCCAGCAGCTTATATCCTAACTATGGCTACACCTTC	CASSLYPNYGYTF
TRBV19	NA	TRBJ1-2	medium-sized	TGTGCCAGTAGTATAGGACTTGCATATGGCTACACCTTC	CASSIGLAYGYTF
TRBV20-1	NA	TRBJ2-3	NA	TGCAGTGCTAGAAATCCGGGCACAGGCACAGATACGCAGTATTTT	CSARNPGTGTDTQYF
TRBV6-1	TRBD2	TRBJ2-1	NA	TGTGCCAGCAGCCCGATCGGGACTAGCGGGAGTAATGAGCAGTTCTTC	CASSPIGTSGSNEQFF
TRBV7-7	NA	TRBJ2-5	NA	NA	CASSFGGGSKRPEYF
TRBV28	NA	TRBJ2-7	NA	TGTGCCAGCAGTTCCCGCCTAGGTTTCTCCTACGAGCAGTACTTC	CASSSRLGFSYEQYF
TRBV27	TRBD1	TRBJ2-6	NA	TGTGGCAGCAGGGTACAGGGGTCCGGGGCCAACGTCCTGAATTTC	CGSRVQGSGANVLNF
TRBV11-1	TRBD2	TRBJ2-1	many	TGTGCCAGCAGCTTACTTCCGGGACTAGCGGGAGGAGACAATGAGCAGTTCTTC	CASSLLPGLAGGDNEQFF
TRBV5-1	TRBD1	TRBJ1-2	NA	TGCGCCAGCAGCCCGAACCTCGGGACAGGGTTTGGCTACACCTTC	CASSPNLGTGFGYTF
TRBV7-9	NA	TRBJ2-2	NA	TGTGCCAGCAACCACGACGGGGAGCTGTTTTTT	CASNHDGELFF
TRBV28	TRBD1	TRBJ2-7	medium-sized	TGTGCCAGCAGTACCGGGACAGGGGCCCACGAGCAGTACTTC	CASSTGTGAHEQYF
TRBV5-1	NA	TRBJ1-2	medium-sized	TGCGCCAGCAGCTTGGATCCGGGGAACTATGGCTACACCTTC	CASSLDPGNYGYTF
TRBV2	TRBD2	TRBJ2-3	NA	TGTGCCAGCAGTGACTCGACTAGCGGGAGAAAGGATACGCAGTATTTT	CASSDSTSGRKDTQYF
TRBV12-5	NA	TRBJ2-1	medium-sized	TGTGCTAGTGGTTTGGGGGGAGAGCCCTACAATGAGCAGTTCTTC	CASGLGGEPYNEQFF
TRBV27	NA	TRBJ1-6	NA	TGTGCCAGCAGTTTGGAACGAGGATCACCCCTCCAATTT	CASSLERGSPLQF
TRBV5-4	NA	TRBJ2-2	NA	TGTGCCAGCAGCTTGGGGTATCAGGGGATGTGGACCGGGGAGCTGTTTTTT	CASSLGYQGMWTGELFF
TRBV28	NA	TRBJ1-5	NA	TGTGCCAGCAGTTTGGAGGGTCAGCTTCAGCCCCAGCATTTT	CASSLEGQLQPQHF
TRBV2	NA	TRBJ2-5	few	TGTGCCAGCGGCAGTTTTGAGACCCAGTACTTC	CASGSFETQYF
TRBV10-2	NA	TRBJ1-5	medium-sized	TGCGCCAGCAGTGAGGGCAATCAGAATCAGCCCCAGCATTTT	CASSEGNQNQPQHF
TRBV5-4	NA	TRBJ2-3	many	TGTGCCAGCAGCTCAACTAGCACAGATACGCAGTATTTT	CASSSTSTDTQYF
TRBV5-1	NA	TRBJ2-7	NA	TGCGCCAGCAGCTTGGAGGGCGGGGACCAGCAGTACTTC	CASSLEGGDQQYF
TRBV6-2/TRBV6-3	TRBD2	TRBJ2-7	NA	TGTGCCAGCACCCATGGCGGGAGGAGCTCCTACGAGCAGTACTTC	CASTHGGRSSYEQYF
TRBV6-1	NA	TRBJ1-5	few	TGTGCCAGCAGTCCCGCCCGTCCAGGGCCCCAGCATTTT	CASSPARPGPQHF
TRBV7-2	TRBD2	TRBJ2-1	NA	TGTGCCAGCAGCTTAGCGTGGGGCGGGAGGGCCCTGTACAATGAGCAGTTCTTC	CASSLAWGGRALYNEQFF
TRBV10-3	NA	TRBJ1-3	few	TGTGCCATCAGGAATAACGACGCTGGAAACACCATATATTTT	CAIRNNDAGNTIYF
TRBV12-3/TRBV12-4	NA	TRBJ2-1	NA	TGTGCCAGCAGTCACCGGGCTGTTAGCTCCTACAATGAGCAGTTCTTC	CASSHRAVSSYNEQFF
TRBV6-2/TRBV6-3	NA	TRBJ2-6	NA	TGTGCCAGCATCCAAGGGCAGGGCCGATCCTCTGGGGCCAACGTCCTGACTTTC	CASIQGQGRSSGANVLTF
TRBV9	NA	TRBJ1-6	NA	TGTGCCAGCAGCGTTAGGGTGGGAAATTCACCCCTCCACTTT	CASSVRVGNSPLHF
TRBV19	NA	TRBJ1-3	medium-sized	TGTGCCAGTATCCAGAACCCTGCCTCTGGAAACACCATATATTTT	CASIQNPASGNTIYF
TRBV6-2/TRBV6-3	NA	TRBJ2-2	NA	TGTGCCAGCAGGAGGGGGAACACCGGGGAGCTGTTTTTT	CASRRGNTGELFF
TRBV19	TRBD1	TRBJ1-6	medium-sized	TGTGCCAGTAGCCCAACAGGGGGCAGCTCCTATAATTCACCCCTCCACTTT	CASSPTGGSSYNSPLHF
TRBV24-1	TRBD1	TRBJ2-3	NA	TGTGCCACCAGTGATCCCCTGGGACAGGGCTTAAGCACAGATACGCAGTATTTT	CATSDPLGQGLSTDTQYF
TRBV6-1	NA	TRBJ1-3	NA	TGTGCCAGCAGGAAAGACCGCAACTCTGGAAACACCATATATTTT	CASRKDRNSGNTIYF
TRBV2	NA	TRBJ2-3	NA	TGTGCCAGCGGGCAGTGGACGGCTAGCACAGATACGCAGTATTTT	CASGQWTASTDTQYF
TRBV7-6	TRBD2	TRBJ2-1	NA	TGTGCCAGCAGCTTAGAGGCGGGAGGGAGGAATGAGCAGTTCTTC	CASSLEAGGRNEQFF
TRBV5-6	NA	TRBJ1-2	many	TGTGCCAGCAGCTCTCAGGGAGACTATGGCTACACCTTC	CASSSQGDYGYTF
TRBV7-2	TRBD2	TRBJ2-7	few	TGTGCCAGCCTCGGGACTAAGGGCGGTCAGCAGTACTTC	CASLGTKGGQQYF